This TCR beta chain appears in the sequencing data of a study of blood T cell repertoires in COVID-19. Study context: COVID-19 samples, acute and convalescent, were from the United States, Italy and Spain. The cDNA or gDNA used as material had been derived from T cells, B-cell-depleted T cells, or PBMCs.

Produced via immunoSEQ multiplex PCR; TCRdb's table is partial and in-frame only. The table has nearly 70,000 clones, 70% to 90% seen once. Patients from Seattle were sampled longitudinally, starting during active infection. Sequenced material: peripheral blood. The sequence was obtained from a woman aged 45-65 years with COVID-19, enrolled during active disease.

In DNA, the CDR3 is TGTGCCAGCAAAAAGACAGGGGGTAAACAAGAGACCCAGTACTTC. Its translation: CASKKTGGKQETQYF. The chain employs TRBV2 and TRBJ2-5; 9 bases map to TRBD1. V dropped 7 bases and J dropped 2; count of bases not matched to a gene: 8. This CDR3 contains 15 residues. The V gene's germline CDR1 is SNHLY and CDR2 FYNNEI.